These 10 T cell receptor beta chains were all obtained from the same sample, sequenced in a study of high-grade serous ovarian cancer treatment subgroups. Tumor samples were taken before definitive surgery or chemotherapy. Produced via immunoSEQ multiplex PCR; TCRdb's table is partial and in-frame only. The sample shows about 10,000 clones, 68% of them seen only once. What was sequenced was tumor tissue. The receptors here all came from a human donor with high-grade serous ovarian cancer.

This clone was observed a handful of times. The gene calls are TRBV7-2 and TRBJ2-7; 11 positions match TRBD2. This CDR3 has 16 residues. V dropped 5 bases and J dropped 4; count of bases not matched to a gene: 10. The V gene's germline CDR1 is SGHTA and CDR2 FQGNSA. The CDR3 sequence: CASSTHSGRAFYEQYF. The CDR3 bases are TGTGCCAGCAGCACCCATAGCGGGAGGGCCTTTTACGAGCAGTACTTC.

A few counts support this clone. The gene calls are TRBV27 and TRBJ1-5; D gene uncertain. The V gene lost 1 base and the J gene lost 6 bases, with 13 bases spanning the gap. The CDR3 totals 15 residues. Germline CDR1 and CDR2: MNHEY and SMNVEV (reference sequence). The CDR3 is CASSLYPRNGQPQHF. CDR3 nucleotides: TGTGCCAGCAGTTTATATCCCCGGAACGGTCAGCCCCAGCATTTT.

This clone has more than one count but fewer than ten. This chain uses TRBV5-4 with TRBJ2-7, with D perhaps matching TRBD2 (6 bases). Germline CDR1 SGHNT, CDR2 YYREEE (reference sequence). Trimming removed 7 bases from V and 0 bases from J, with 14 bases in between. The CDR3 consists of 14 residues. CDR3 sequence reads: CASHLGGGSYEQYF. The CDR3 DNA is TGTGCCAGCCACCTCGGGGGAGGCTCCTACGAGCAGTACTTC.

In nucleotides, the CDR3 is TGTGCCAGCAGCGTAGGCACGGTGAGCAGGAGCGACGAGCAGTACTTC. This translates into CASSVGTVSRSDEQYF. The chain couples TRBV9 to TRBJ2-7; D call uncertain. The CDR3 contains 16 residues. V lost 0 bases, J lost 5 bases, and 18 bases lay in between. The germline V gene has CDR1 SGDLS and CDR2 YYNGEE.

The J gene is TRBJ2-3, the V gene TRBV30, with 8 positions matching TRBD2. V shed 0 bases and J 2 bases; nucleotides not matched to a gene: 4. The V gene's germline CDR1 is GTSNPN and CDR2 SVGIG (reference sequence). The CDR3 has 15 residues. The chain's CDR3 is CAWSVPLAVTDTQYF. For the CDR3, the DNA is TGTGCCTGGAGTGTACCACTAGCGGTCACAGATACGCAGTATTTT.

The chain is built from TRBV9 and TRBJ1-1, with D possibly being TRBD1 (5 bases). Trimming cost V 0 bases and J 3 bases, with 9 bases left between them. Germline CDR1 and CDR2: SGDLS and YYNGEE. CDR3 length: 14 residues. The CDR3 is CASSVEGIDTEAFF. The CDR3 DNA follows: TGTGCCAGCAGCGTAGAGGGGATCGACACTGAAGCTTTCTTT.

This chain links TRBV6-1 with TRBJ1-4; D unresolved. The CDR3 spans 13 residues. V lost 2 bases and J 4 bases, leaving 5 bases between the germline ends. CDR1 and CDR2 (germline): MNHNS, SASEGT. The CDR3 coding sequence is TGTGCCAGCAGTGAAACAGTTAATGAAAAACTGTTTTTT. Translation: CASSETVNEKLFF.

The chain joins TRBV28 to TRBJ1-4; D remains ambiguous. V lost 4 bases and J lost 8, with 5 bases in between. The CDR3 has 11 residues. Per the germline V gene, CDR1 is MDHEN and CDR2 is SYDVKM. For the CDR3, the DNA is TGTGCCAGCAGTTCCCCCGAAAAACTGTTTTTT. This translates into CASSSPEKLFF.

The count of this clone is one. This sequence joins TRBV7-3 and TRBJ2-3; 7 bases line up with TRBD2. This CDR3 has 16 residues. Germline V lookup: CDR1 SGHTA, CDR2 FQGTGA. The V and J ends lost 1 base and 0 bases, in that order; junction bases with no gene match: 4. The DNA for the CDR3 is TGTGCCAGCAGCTTAAGCCTAGCGGCTAGCACAGATACGCAGTATTTT. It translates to CASSLSLAASTDTQYF.

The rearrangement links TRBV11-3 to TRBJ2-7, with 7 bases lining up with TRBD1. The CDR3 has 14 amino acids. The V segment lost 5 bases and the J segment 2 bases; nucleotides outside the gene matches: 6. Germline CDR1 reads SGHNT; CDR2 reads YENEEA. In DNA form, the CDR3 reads TGTGCCAGCAGCGCTCCGGGACAGCCCTACGAGCAGTACTTC. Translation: CASSAPGQPYEQYF.